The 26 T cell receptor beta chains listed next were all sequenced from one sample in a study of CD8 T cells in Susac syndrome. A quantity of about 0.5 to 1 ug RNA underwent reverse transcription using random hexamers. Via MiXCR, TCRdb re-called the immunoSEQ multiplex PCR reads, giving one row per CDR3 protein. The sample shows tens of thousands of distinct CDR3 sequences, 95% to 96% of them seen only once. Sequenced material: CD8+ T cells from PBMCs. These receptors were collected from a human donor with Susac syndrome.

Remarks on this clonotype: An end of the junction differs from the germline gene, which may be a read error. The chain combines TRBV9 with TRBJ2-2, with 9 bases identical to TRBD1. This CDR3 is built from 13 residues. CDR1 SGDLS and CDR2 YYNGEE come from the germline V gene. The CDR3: CATDRGGNGELFF. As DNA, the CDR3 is TGCGCCACCGACAGGGGGGGAAACGGGGAGCTGTTTTTT. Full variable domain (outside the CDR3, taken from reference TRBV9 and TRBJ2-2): DSGVTQTPKHLITATGQRVTLRCSPRSGDLSVYWYQQSLDQGLQFLIQYYNGEERAKGNILERFSAQQFPDLHSELNLSSLELGDSALYFCATDRGGNGELFFGEGSRLTVL.

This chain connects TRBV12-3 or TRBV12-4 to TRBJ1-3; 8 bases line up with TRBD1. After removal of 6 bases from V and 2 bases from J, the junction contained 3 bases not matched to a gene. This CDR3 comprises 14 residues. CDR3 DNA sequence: TGTGCCAGCAGCCCGACAGGGGCTGGAAACACCATATATTTT. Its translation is CASSPTGAGNTIYF.

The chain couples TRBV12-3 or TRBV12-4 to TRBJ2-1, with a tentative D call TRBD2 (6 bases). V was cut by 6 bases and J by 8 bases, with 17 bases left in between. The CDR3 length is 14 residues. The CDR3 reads CASRRDPGGDEQFF. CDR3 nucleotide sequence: TGTGCCAGCAGGCGGGATCCCGGTGGGGATGAGCAGTTCTTC.

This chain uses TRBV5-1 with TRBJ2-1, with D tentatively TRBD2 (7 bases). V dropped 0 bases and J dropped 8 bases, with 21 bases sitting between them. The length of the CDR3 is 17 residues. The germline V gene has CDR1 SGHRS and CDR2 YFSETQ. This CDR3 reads CASSLAVDAGAGDEQFF. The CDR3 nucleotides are TGCGCCAGCAGCTTGGCCGTAGACGCGGGGGCAGGGGATGAGCAGTTCTTC.

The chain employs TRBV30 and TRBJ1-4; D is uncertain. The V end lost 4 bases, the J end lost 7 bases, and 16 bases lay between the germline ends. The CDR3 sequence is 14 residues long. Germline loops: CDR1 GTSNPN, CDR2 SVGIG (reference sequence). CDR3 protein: CAWKKQTDGEKLFF. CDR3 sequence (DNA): TGTGCCTGGAAGAAACAAACCGACGGTGAAAAACTGTTTTTT.

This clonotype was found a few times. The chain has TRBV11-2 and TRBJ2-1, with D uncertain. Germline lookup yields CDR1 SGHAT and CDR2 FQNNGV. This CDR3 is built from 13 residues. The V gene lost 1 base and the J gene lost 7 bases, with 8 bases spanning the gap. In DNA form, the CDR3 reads TGTGCCAGCAGCTTAGGGCCTCCGAATGAGCAGTTCTTC. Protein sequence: CASSLGPPNEQFF.

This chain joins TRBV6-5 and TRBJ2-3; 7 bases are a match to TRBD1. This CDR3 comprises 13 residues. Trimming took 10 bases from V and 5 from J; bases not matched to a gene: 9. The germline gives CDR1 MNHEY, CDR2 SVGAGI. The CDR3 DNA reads TGTGCCATTGGGACAGCGAATGAAGATACGCAGTATTTT. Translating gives CAIGTANEDTQYF.

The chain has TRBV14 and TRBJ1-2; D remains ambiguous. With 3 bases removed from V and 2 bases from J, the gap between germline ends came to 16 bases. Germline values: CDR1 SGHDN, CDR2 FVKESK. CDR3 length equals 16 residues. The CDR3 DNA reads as TGTGCCAGCAGCCATAGTAAGATGGCGTTGAACTATGGCTACACCTTC. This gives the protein CASSHSKMALNYGYTF.

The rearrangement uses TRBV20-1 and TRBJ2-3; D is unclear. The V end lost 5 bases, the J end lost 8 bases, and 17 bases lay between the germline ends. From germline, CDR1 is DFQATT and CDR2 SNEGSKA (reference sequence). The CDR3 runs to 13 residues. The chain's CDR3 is CSAQQTLTGTQYF. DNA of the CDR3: TGCAGTGCTCAGCAAACACTCACGGGTACGCAGTATTTT.

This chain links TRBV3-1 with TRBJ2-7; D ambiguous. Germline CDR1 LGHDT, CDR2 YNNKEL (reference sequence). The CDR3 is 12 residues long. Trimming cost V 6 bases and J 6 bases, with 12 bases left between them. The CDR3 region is CASSKISGEQYF. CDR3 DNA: TGTGCCAGCAGTAAAATCTCTGGCGAGCAGTACTTC.

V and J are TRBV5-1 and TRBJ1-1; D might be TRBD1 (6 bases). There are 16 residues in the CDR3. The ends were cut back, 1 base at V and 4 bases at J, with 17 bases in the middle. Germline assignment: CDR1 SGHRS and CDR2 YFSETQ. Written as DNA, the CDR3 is TGCGCCAGCAGCTTGTGGGACAACTCGGAGGGCACTGAAGCTTTCTTT. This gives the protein CASSLWDNSEGTEAFF.

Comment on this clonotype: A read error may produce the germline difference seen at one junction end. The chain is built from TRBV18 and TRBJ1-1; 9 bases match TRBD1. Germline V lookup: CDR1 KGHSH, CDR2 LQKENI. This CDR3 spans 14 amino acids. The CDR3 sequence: CASSPDRGNPEAFF. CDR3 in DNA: TGTGCCAGCTCACCAGACAGGGGGAACCCTGAAGCTTTCTTT.

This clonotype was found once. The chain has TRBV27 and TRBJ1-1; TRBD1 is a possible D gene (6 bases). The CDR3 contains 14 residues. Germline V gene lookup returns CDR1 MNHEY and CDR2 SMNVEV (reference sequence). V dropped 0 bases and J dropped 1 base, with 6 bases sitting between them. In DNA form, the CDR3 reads TGTGCCAGCAGTTTATCGACAGGGAACACTGAAGCTTTCTTT. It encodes CASSLSTGNTEAFF.

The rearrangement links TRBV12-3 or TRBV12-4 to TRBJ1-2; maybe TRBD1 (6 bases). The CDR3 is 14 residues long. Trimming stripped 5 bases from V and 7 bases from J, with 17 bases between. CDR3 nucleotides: TGTGCCAGCAGTGCCCAAACAGGGCATGGTGGCTACACCTTC. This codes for CASSAQTGHGGYTF.

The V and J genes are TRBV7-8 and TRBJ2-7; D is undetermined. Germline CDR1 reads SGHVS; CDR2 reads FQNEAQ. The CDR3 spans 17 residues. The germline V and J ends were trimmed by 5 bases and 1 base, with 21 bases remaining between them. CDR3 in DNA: TGTGCCAGCAGCCCCCAGCCCGACATAAGCAAATCCTACGAGCAGTACTTC. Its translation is CASSPQPDISKSYEQYF.

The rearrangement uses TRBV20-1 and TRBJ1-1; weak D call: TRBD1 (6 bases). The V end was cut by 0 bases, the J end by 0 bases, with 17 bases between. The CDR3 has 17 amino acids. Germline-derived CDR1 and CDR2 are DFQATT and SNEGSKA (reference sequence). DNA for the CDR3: TGCAGTGCTAGAGACCCCGTTGGGGGGCAAATGAACACTGAAGCTTTCTTT. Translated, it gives CSARDPVGGQMNTEAFF.

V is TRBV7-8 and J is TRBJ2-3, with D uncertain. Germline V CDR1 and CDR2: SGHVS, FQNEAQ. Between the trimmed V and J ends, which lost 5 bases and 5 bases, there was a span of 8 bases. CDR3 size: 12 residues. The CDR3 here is CASSRLEDTQYF. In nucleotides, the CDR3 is TGTGCCAGCAGCCGACTTGAAGATACGCAGTATTTT.

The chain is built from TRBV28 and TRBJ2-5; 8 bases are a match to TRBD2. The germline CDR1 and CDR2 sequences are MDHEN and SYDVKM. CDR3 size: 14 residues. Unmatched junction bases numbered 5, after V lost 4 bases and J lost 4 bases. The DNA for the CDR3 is TGTGCCAGCAGTTCAATCGGGGGGGGAGAGACCCAGTACTTC. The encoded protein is CASSSIGGGETQYF.

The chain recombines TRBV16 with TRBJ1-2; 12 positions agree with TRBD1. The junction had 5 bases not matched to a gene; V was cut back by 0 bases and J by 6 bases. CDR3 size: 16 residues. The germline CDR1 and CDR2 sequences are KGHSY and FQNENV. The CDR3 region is CASSQSGTGGVDGYTF. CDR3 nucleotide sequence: TGTGCCAGCAGCCAATCGGGGACAGGGGGCGTCGATGGCTACACCTTC.

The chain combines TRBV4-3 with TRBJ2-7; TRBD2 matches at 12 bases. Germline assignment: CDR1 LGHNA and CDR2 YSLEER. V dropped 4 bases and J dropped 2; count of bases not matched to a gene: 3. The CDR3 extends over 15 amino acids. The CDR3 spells CASSPGLAGPYEQYF. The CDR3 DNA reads TGCGCCAGCAGCCCCGGACTAGCGGGGCCCTACGAGCAGTACTTC.

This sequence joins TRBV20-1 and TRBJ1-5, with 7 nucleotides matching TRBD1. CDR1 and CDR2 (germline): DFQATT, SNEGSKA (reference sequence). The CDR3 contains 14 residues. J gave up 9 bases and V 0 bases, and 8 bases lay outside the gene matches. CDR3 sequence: CSARETGPQSPQHF. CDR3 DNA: TGCAGTGCTAGAGAGACAGGGCCCCAATCGCCCCAGCATTTT.

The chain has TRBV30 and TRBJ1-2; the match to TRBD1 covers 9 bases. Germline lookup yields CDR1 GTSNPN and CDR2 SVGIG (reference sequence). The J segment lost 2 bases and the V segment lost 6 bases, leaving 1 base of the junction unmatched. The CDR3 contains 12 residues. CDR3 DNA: TGTGCCTGCGGGACAGGGAACTATGGCTACACCTTC. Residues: CACGTGNYGYTF. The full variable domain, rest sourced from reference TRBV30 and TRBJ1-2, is SQTIHQWPATLVQPVGSPLSLECTVEGTSNPNLYWYRQAAGRGLQLLFYSVGIGQISSEVPQNLSASRPQDRQFILSSKKLLLSDSGFYLCACGTGNYGYTFGSGTRLTVV.

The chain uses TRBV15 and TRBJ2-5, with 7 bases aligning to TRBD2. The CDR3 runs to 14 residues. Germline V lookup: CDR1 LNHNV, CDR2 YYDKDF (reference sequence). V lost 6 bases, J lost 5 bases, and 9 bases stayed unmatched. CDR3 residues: CATSWTSQGETQYF. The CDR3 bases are TGTGCCACCAGTTGGACTAGTCAAGGGGAGACCCAGTACTTC.

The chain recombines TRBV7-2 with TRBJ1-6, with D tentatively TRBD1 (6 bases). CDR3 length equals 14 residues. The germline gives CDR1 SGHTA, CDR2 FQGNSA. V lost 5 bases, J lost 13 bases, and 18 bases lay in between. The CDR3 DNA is TGTGCCAGCAGCGGGGGCGGCGTGGGGGCTCCCCTCCACTTT. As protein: CASSGGGVGAPLHF.

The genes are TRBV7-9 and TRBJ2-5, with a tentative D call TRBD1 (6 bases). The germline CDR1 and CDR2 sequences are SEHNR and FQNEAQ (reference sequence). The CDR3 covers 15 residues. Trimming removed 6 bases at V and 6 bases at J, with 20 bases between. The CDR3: CASSHSPQGRKTQYF. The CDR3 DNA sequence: TGTGCCAGCAGTCACAGCCCGCAGGGGCGGAAGACCCAGTACTTC.

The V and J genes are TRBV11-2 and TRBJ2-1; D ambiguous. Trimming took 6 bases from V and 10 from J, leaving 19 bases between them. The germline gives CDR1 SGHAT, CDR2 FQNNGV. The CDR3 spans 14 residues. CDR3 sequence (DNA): TGTGCCAGCAGTCCAAGTCGCTTTACGGAGGAGCAGTTCTTC. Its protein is CASSPSRFTEEQFF.